This is a list of T cell receptor beta chains from one sample in a study of vaccination effects on CD4 cells after COVID-19. Profiled with immunoSEQ multiplex PCR; TCRdb holds only in-frame clones, not every one. The table records 45,000 to 65,000 clones, roughly 76% of them present only once. These receptors' targets are unknown. Sample: CD4+ T cells from PBMCs cultured with HCoV-229E spike peptides, taken before COVID-19 vaccination. These receptors originate from a human donor who received a COVID-19 vaccine. Each CDR3 is given without its conserved first and last residue. Only part of the rows carry a size: once, few, many, or a class if the clone is expanded.

V	size	J	CDR3
TRBV18	once	TRBJ2-6	ASSPIRDRASGANVLT
TRBV7-8	.	TRBJ2-6	ASSSFHSSGANVLT
TRBV7-2	.	TRBJ2-5	ASRMAPNQETQY
TRBV18	.	TRBJ2-5	ASSPSSIQETQY
TRBV6-2/TRBV6-3	.	TRBJ2-5	ASSYPTRDRVVGGTQY
TRBV6-1	.	TRBJ2-4	ASSSPVADQY
TRBV7-2	.	TRBJ1-1	ASSLLRGNTEAF
TRBV6-5	.	TRBJ2-4	ARGGGGAKNIQY
TRBV12-3/TRBV12-4	once	TRBJ2-5	ASSYQGRETQY
TRBV9	.	TRBJ2-5	ASSGVHGTQY
TRBV7-2	.	TRBJ2-1	ASRLVGGPGYNEQF
TRBV9	.	TRBJ2-1	ASSVAPLTGNEQF
TRBV27	once	TRBJ1-1	ASSLYTKAEAF
TRBV5-1	once	TRBJ1-4	ASSLGVNEKLF
TRBV6-1	.	TRBJ1-6	ASSEIWENSPLH
TRBV20-1	.	TRBJ2-5	SASPASGVETQY
TRBV20-1	.	TRBJ1-5	SAGPGPQH
TRBV5-1	.	TRBJ2-2	ASSLGIDTGELF
TRBV28	.	TRBJ1-4	ASSLRNEKLF
TRBV7-2	.	TRBJ2-1	ASSLFGGRVGNEQF
TRBV6-5	.	TRBJ1-4	ASMNPGTDEKLF
TRBV19	once	TRBJ1-1	ASSPGGRASTEAF
TRBV10-1	.	TRBJ2-5	ASGQNLQETQY
TRBV27	.	TRBJ1-2	ASSLMGAVKMNGYT
TRBV14	.	TRBJ2-3	ASSQHLTSGGDTQY
TRBV6-4	.	TRBJ2-2	ASSNRENTGELF
TRBV24-1	.	TRBJ2-5	ATSDFESQETQY
TRBV7-6	.	TRBJ1-2	ASSLEATTRYGYT
TRBV29-1	.	TRBJ1-5	SVATGTGYNQPQH
TRBV25-1	.	TRBJ1-2	ASSESQVFYGYT
TRBV7-3	.	TRBJ2-5	ASSLTQEETQY
TRBV30	.	TRBJ2-2	AWSGQGAGELF